The 31 T cell receptor beta chains in this list originate from one sample, sequenced in a study of a mutant IDH1 vaccine in newly diagnosed glioma. This sample's time point: baseline, week 1 (first vaccination visit). Treatment described: pre-vaccination baseline after standard-of-care therapy. The data were produced by immunoSEQ multiplex PCR, yet TCRdb's version contains in-frame clones alone and is incomplete. The data show 90,000 to 100,000 clones, with 70% to 90% seen just once and roughly 0.54% held by the top ten. The sample in question was PBMCs, obtained from a glioma patient treated with radiotherapy, temozolomide or both. The receptors here all came from a woman aged 50 to 60 with glioma.

The rearrangement uses TRBV28 and TRBJ2-5; TRBD2 agrees at 8 bases. V gave up 2 bases and J gave up 1 base; unmatched junction bases: 0. CDR1 MDHEN and CDR2 SYDVKM come from the germline V gene. The CDR3 has 14 residues. This chain's CDR3 is CASSLTSGQETQYF. As DNA, the CDR3 is TGTGCCAGCAGTTTAACTAGCGGCCAAGAGACCCAGTACTTC.

The V gene is TRBV5-4, the J gene TRBJ2-3; 9 positions match TRBD2. The J segment lost 4 bases and the V segment lost 4 bases, leaving 7 bases of the junction unmatched. This CDR3 is 15 amino acids long. CDR1 is SGHNT, CDR2 YYREEE, per germline (reference sequence). This CDR3 is CASSGSGSPADTQYF. CDR3 DNA sequence: TGTGCCAGCAGCGGTAGCGGGAGCCCGGCAGATACGCAGTATTTT.

This chain uses TRBV5-1 with TRBJ2-7; D is unresolved. The V gene's germline CDR1 is SGHRS and CDR2 YFSETQ. The V end lost 1 base, the J end lost 5 bases, and 10 bases lay between the germline ends. This CDR3 is 13 amino acids long. CDR3: CASSLIVGHEQYF. The CDR3 DNA is TGCGCCAGCAGCTTGATAGTGGGTCACGAGCAGTACTTC.

V and J are TRBV5-1 and TRBJ2-5; 7 bases align to TRBD1. Germline CDR1 and CDR2: SGHRS and YFSETQ. The CDR3 sequence is 14 residues long. After removal of 2 bases from V and 5 bases from J, the junction contained 6 bases not matched to a gene. CDR3 sequence (DNA): TGCGCCAGCAGCTTTCCGGGACAGCCGGAGACCCAGTACTTC. Protein: CASSFPGQPETQYF. Drawing the rest from reference TRBV5-1 and TRBJ2-5, the complete variable domain is KAGVTQTPRYLIKTRGQQVTLSCSPISGHRSVSWYQQTPGQGLQFLFEYFSETQRNKGNFPGRFSGRQFSNSRSEMNVSTLELGDSALYLCASSFPGQPETQYFGPGTRLLVL.

The chain joins TRBV18 to TRBJ1-5; D perhaps matches TRBD1 (5 bases). V lost 6 bases and J 3 bases, leaving 12 bases between the germline ends. Germline-derived CDR1 and CDR2 are KGHSH and LQKENI. The CDR3 extends over 14 amino acids. CDR3 in amino acids: CASSPDITNQPQHF. CDR3 in DNA: TGTGCCAGCTCGCCGGACATCACCAATCAGCCCCAGCATTTT.

The chain uses TRBV15 and TRBJ2-5, with D unresolved. V lost 0 bases and J lost 5, with 7 bases in between. Germline CDR1 LNHNV, CDR2 YYDKDF (reference sequence). There are 13 residues in the CDR3. CDR3 nucleotide sequence: TGTGCCACCAGCAGAGATTCCCTTGAGACCCAGTACTTC. It is translated as CATSRDSLETQYF.

This chain uses TRBV4-1 with TRBJ1-3, with D hard to call. There are 16 residues in the CDR3. Germline V gives CDR1 MGHRA, CDR2 YSYEKL. V lost 3 bases, J lost 1 base, and 13 bases lay in between. CDR3 DNA sequence: TGCGCCAGCAGCCACAGAGGGTCGGGTTCTGGAAACACCATATATTTT. Translated: CASSHRGSGSGNTIYF.

The chain carries TRBV21-1 and TRBJ2-7. TRBV21-1 is reported as a pseudogene. This CDR3 has 15 amino acids. CDR3 protein: CASRKGNSSSYEQYF. CDR3 DNA sequence: TGTGCCAGCAGAAAGGGAAATAGCAGCTCCTACGAGCAGTACTTC.

The chain has TRBV19 and TRBJ1-6, with D hard to call. Germline V gene sequence: CDR1 LNHDA, CDR2 SQIVND (reference sequence). V was shortened by 4 bases and J by 10 bases, with 8 bases between the two germline ends. The CDR3 loop spans 12 amino acids. The CDR3 here is CASSNPWSPLHF. The CDR3 region has the DNA TGTGCCAGTAGTAACCCTTGGTCACCCCTCCACTTT.

The chain has TRBV5-6 and TRBJ2-1, with 9 bases matching TRBD2. V lost 7 bases and J lost 7; bases outside the gene matches: 9. This CDR3 comprises 14 residues. Germline V lookup: CDR1 SGHDT, CDR2 YYEEEE. The CDR3 protein is CASREASGKNEQFF. CDR3 bases: TGTGCCAGCCGGGAGGCTAGCGGGAAAAATGAGCAGTTCTTC.

The rearrangement links TRBV7-3 to TRBJ2-2; D gene unclear. CDR1 is SGHTA and CDR2 is FQGTGA in the germline V gene. This CDR3 region has 14 residues. With 2 bases removed from V and 1 base from J, the gap between germline ends came to 5 bases. The CDR3 nucleotides read TGTGCCAGCAGCTTAGCTAGGAACACCGGGGAGCTGTTTTTT. Translating it yields CASSLARNTGELFF.

CDR3 coding DNA: TGTGCCAGCAGCTTAGACCCTAAGACTTCTCGCTCCTACAATGAGCAGTTCTTC. It codes for CASSLDPKTSRSYNEQFF. The V and J genes are TRBV7-2 and TRBJ2-1; D uncertain. The V end lost 1 base, the J end lost 0 bases, and 16 bases lay between the germline ends. Germline V lookup: CDR1 SGHTA, CDR2 FQGNSA. The CDR3 is made up of 18 amino acids. Based on the CDR3 plus reference TRBV7-2 and TRBJ2-1, the full variable domain is GAGVSQSPSNKVTEKGKDVELRCDPISGHTALYWYRQSLGQGLEFLIYFQGNSAPDKSGLPSDRFSAERTGGSVSTLTIQRTQQEDSAVYLCASSLDPKTSRSYNEQFFGPGTRLTVL.

The chain is built from TRBV5-4 and TRBJ2-3; the match to TRBD2 covers 14 bases. Trimming at V came to 4 bases and at J to 5 bases, leaving 6 bases not matched to a gene. The CDR3 is made up of 16 amino acids. From germline, CDR1 is SGHNT and CDR2 YYREEE (reference sequence). The CDR3 DNA reads TGTGCCAGCAGCCTGGGACTAGCGGGAGTTGTAGATACGCAGTATTTT. Its translation is CASSLGLAGVVDTQYF.

The gene calls are TRBV28 and TRBJ1-5; the D is unclear. The CDR3 has 15 residues. V shed 7 bases and J shed 1 base, with 14 bases lying between them. CDR1 and CDR2 (germline): MDHEN, SYDVKM. CDR3 nucleotides: TGTGCCAGCAAATGGGCCGGGGTAAGCAATCAGCCCCAGCATTTT. Translated: CASKWAGVSNQPQHF.

This rearrangement joins TRBV6-6 to TRBJ2-6; TRBD2 agrees at 7 bases. V was pared by 10 bases and J by 4 bases, with 10 bases of the junction left unmatched. Germline V gene data show CDR1 as MNHNY and CDR2 as SVGAGI (reference sequence). The CDR3 totals 15 residues. The CDR3 nucleotides are TGTGCCACTTACGGCGGGGGAATCGGGGCCAACGTCCTGACTTTC. Its protein is CATYGGGIGANVLTF.

The genes are TRBV6-5 and TRBJ2-7; possibly TRBD1 for D (7 bases). CDR3 length: 13 residues. Per the germline V gene, CDR1 is MNHEY and CDR2 is SVGAGI. V dropped 8 bases and J dropped 3 bases, with 14 bases sitting between them. As DNA, the CDR3 is TGTGCCAGCCACCGACAGGGAGGCTACGAGCAGTACTTC. It translates to CASHRQGGYEQYF.

The rearrangement links TRBV6-5 to TRBJ1-6; no firm D call. The CDR3 extends over 16 amino acids. V lost 0 bases to trimming and J lost 1 base, with 7 bases between them. The germline V gene encodes CDR1 MNHEY and CDR2 SVGAGI. The chain's CDR3 is CASSYSESSYNSPLHF. DNA of the CDR3: TGTGCCAGCAGTTACTCAGAAAGTTCCTATAATTCACCCCTCCACTTT.

The CDR3 sequence: CASSLLPNIGYEQYF. In DNA, the CDR3 is TGTGCCAGCAGTTTACTCCCGAACATTGGGTACGAGCAGTACTTC. The chain has TRBV28 and TRBJ2-7; D gene ambiguous. V was trimmed by 2 bases and J by 4 bases, leaving 15 bases between them. Germline loops: CDR1 MDHEN, CDR2 SYDVKM. The length of the CDR3 is 15 residues.

The rearrangement joins TRBV19 to TRBJ2-1; D perhaps matches TRBD1 (5 bases). CDR1 is LNHDA, CDR2 SQIVND, per germline (reference sequence). V gave up 3 bases and J gave up 4 bases, with 7 bases separating them. The CDR3 has 13 amino acids. In DNA form, the CDR3 reads TGTGCCAGTAGTATGGGGCAGTACAATGAGCAGTTCTTC. It codes for CASSMGQYNEQFF.

This chain connects TRBV14 to TRBJ2-3, with TRBD1 identical over 10 bases. The J segment lost 1 base and the V segment lost 5 bases, leaving 9 bases of the junction unmatched. Germline V CDR1 and CDR2: SGHDN, FVKESK. The CDR3 runs to 17 residues. The CDR3 here is CASSVFSGTGGTDTQYF. The CDR3 nucleotides read TGTGCCAGCAGCGTATTCTCCGGGACAGGGGGCACAGATACGCAGTATTTT.

The rearrangement joins TRBV5-1 to TRBJ2-5; D not certain. This CDR3 comprises 12 residues. V lost 0 bases and J 5 bases, leaving 5 bases between the germline ends. Germline assignment: CDR1 SGHRS and CDR2 YFSETQ. In DNA form, the CDR3 reads TGCGCCAGCAGCTTGGCGTGGGAGACCCAGTACTTC. It codes for CASSLAWETQYF.

V is TRBV5-1 and J is TRBJ2-1, with 8 positions matching TRBD2. The germline CDR1 and CDR2 sequences are SGHRS and YFSETQ. V shed 4 bases, J shed 2 bases, and the junction held 5 bases outside the gene matches. This CDR3 is 15 amino acids long. CDR3 nucleotides: TGCGCCAGCAGCGTGGGACTAGGGGCCTACAATGAGCAGTTCTTC. This codes for CASSVGLGAYNEQFF.

V and J are TRBV7-8 and TRBJ2-5; D is unresolved. V was shortened by 1 base and J by 5 bases, with 8 bases between the two germline ends. Germline assignment: CDR1 SGHVS and CDR2 FQNEAQ. There are 13 residues in the CDR3. The CDR3 spells CASSLGHRETQYF. In DNA form, the CDR3 reads TGTGCCAGCAGCTTAGGCCATAGGGAGACCCAGTACTTC.

In this sample, this clone turned up once. The chain is built from TRBV18 and TRBJ1-4, with D tentatively TRBD1 (5 bases). Per the germline V gene, CDR1 is KGHSH and CDR2 is LQKENI. With 2 bases removed from V and 3 bases from J, the gap between germline ends came to 7 bases. The CDR3 covers 14 residues. CDR3 sequence reads: CASSPGASNEKLFF. The CDR3 DNA reads as TGTGCCAGCTCACCAGGGGCTTCTAATGAAAAACTGTTTTTT.

The chain has TRBV6-5 and TRBJ2-1; no clear D gene. The V gene lost 6 bases and the J gene lost 8 bases, with 14 bases spanning the gap. Germline CDR1 is MNHEY and CDR2 is SVGAGI. The CDR3 loop spans 13 amino acids. The CDR3 DNA reads as TGTGCCAGCAGCACCCTTGCGCGTTATGAGCAGTTCTTC. Its translation: CASSTLARYEQFF.

The chain recombines TRBV6-7 with TRBJ2-3; possible D gene TRBD2, 5 bases. TRBV6-7 is an ORF, and what it does is uncertain. The CDR3 runs to 19 residues. V was clipped by 0 bases and J by 8 bases, with 27 bases between them. The CDR3 nucleotides read TGTGCCAGCAGTTACTCGAGAAACCCTAACTTAGCGAGGGTAAGTACGCAGTATTTT. Translation: CASSYSRNPNLARVSTQYF.

This clone was counted a few times. The V call is TRBV6-5, the J call TRBJ2-7; D remains ambiguous. Germline V gene lookup returns CDR1 MNHEY and CDR2 SVGAGI. The CDR3 length is 16 residues. The ends were cut back, 2 bases at V and 3 bases at J, with 17 bases in the middle. The CDR3 spells CASSYGQANPLYEQYF. The CDR3 region has the DNA TGTGCCAGCAGTTACGGGCAGGCCAACCCCCTCTACGAGCAGTACTTC.

The rearrangement joins TRBV2 to TRBJ1-6; no reliable D call. Germline lookup yields CDR1 SNHLY and CDR2 FYNNEI. Trimming cost V 1 base and J 0 bases, with 16 bases left between them. There are 19 residues in the CDR3. CDR3 protein: CASSEVGLRVSSYNSPLHF. CDR3 nucleotides: TGTGCCAGCAGTGAAGTGGGATTGCGGGTTAGCTCCTATAATTCACCCCTCCACTTT.

This clone has a handful of counts. This chain joins TRBV29-1 and TRBJ2-3; D remains ambiguous. V was clipped by 4 bases and J by 0 bases, with 11 bases between them. CDR1 and CDR2 (germline): SQVTM, ANQGSEA. There are 14 residues in the CDR3. CDR3 protein: CSVGRLTSTDTQYF. The DNA of the CDR3 is TGCAGCGTTGGAAGACTTACTAGCACAGATACGCAGTATTTT.

This chain joins TRBV29-1 and TRBJ2-7; D remains ambiguous. In germline, CDR1 is SQVTM, CDR2 ANQGSEA. Trimming removed 0 bases at V and 2 bases at J, with 8 bases between. The CDR3 has 13 residues. CDR3 amino acids: CSVEEAVTYEQYF. The DNA for the CDR3 is TGCAGCGTTGAAGAAGCAGTAACCTACGAGCAGTACTTC.

The chain joins TRBV28 to TRBJ2-3; possibly TRBD1 for D (6 bases). This CDR3 has 14 amino acids. Between the trimmed V and J ends, which lost 5 bases and 2 bases, there was a span of 11 bases. Germline V gene sequence: CDR1 MDHEN, CDR2 SYDVKM. Here the CDR3 DNA reads TGTGCCAGCAGTACCGGACAGCTCACAGATACGCAGTATTTT. This encodes CASSTGQLTDTQYF.